A single sample is the source of the 10 T cell receptor beta chains below, sequenced in a study of CD8 T cells in Susac syndrome. Random-hexamer reverse transcription was applied to roughly 0.45 to 1 ug RNA. TCRdb reprocessed the immunoSEQ multiplex PCR reads with MiXCR, giving one entry per CDR3 protein. This table holds roughly 80,000 distinct CDR3 sequences, approximately 94% found once. The sequenced sample was CD8+ T cells from PBMCs. These TCRs come from a human donor with Susac syndrome.

This chain links TRBV10-3 with TRBJ2-5; 11 bases fit TRBD2. Germline V gene sequence: CDR1 ENHRY, CDR2 SYGVKD. This CDR3 region has 14 residues. V dropped 6 bases and J dropped 0; count of bases not matched to a gene: 0. This CDR3 reads CAIRTSGNQETQYF. DNA for the CDR3: TGTGCCATCAGGACTAGCGGGAACCAAGAGACCCAGTACTTC.

This chain joins TRBV11-2 and TRBJ2-3; D remains unclear. CDR1 and CDR2 (germline): SGHAT, FQNNGV. The ends were cut back, 0 bases at V and 4 bases at J, with 5 bases in the middle. This CDR3 has 13 residues. CDR3 region: CASSLEAPDTQYF. CDR3 DNA: TGTGCCAGCAGCTTAGAGGCCCCAGATACGCAGTATTTT.

The gene calls are TRBV7-9 and TRBJ2-7; 8 bases align to TRBD2. This CDR3 contains 17 residues. J lost 1 base, V lost 1 base, and 9 bases had no gene match. CDR1 is SEHNR, CDR2 FQNEAQ, per germline (reference sequence). The CDR3 region is CASSLVNSGGRSYEQYF. The CDR3 DNA reads as TGTGCCAGCAGCTTAGTTAACAGCGGGGGAAGGTCCTACGAGCAGTACTTC.

This chain links TRBV6-5 with TRBJ1-2; the D is unclear. CDR1 and CDR2 (germline): MNHEY, SVGAGI. The V and J ends lost 0 bases and 2 bases respectively, with 7 bases between them. There are 14 residues in the CDR3. CDR3 DNA sequence: TGTGCCAGCAGTTACTCGATGGGGAACTATGGCTACACCTTC. Translated: CASSYSMGNYGYTF.

This rearrangement joins TRBV2 to TRBJ2-4, with 13 bases identical to TRBD2. Germline CDR1 is SNHLY and CDR2 is FYNNEI. Germline trimming cut 8 bases from V and 2 bases from J; bases unmatched to any gene: 12. This CDR3 has 18 amino acids. CDR3: CASSSTSGGAGSKNIQYF. CDR3 sequence (DNA): TGTGCCAGCTCCTCTACTAGCGGGGGGGCGGGATCCAAAAACATTCAGTACTTC.

This chain links TRBV19 with TRBJ1-1, with unresolved D. Deletions cut 5 bases from V and 4 bases from J, with 17 bases between. The CDR3 totals 15 residues. Per germline, CDR1 LNHDA and CDR2 SQIVND (reference sequence). This chain's CDR3 is CASSPGIGSFTEAFF. The CDR3 DNA follows: TGTGCCAGTAGTCCGGGTATTGGGTCCTTCACTGAAGCTTTCTTT.

The genes are TRBV7-6 and TRBJ2-1; possible D gene TRBD2, 6 bases. The CDR3 length is 16 residues. CDR1 and CDR2 (germline): SGHVS, FNYEAQ. Trimming removed 4 bases at V and 3 bases at J, with 16 bases between. CDR3 nucleotides: TGTGCCAGCAGCTCCTCTAGCGTGGGGCGCTACAATGAGCAGTTCTTC. Protein sequence: CASSSSSVGRYNEQFF.

CDR3: CASSLRGGGKTFF. The CDR3 nucleotides are TGTGCCAGCAGTTTACGGGGAGGGGGGAAGACTTTCTTT. The chain recombines TRBV27 with TRBJ1-1; the D gene is possibly TRBD1 (6 bases). The CDR3 is made up of 13 amino acids. The V and J ends lost 2 bases and 12 bases respectively, with 16 bases between them. CDR1 is MNHEY, CDR2 SMNVEV, per germline (reference sequence).

The chain is built from TRBV2 and TRBJ2-1; D remains ambiguous. The CDR3 totals 11 residues. Trimming removed 8 bases from V and 6 bases from J, with 8 bases in between. Germline CDR1 SNHLY, CDR2 FYNNEI. The CDR3 DNA reads TGTGCCAGCGTTAGACTCAATGAGCAGTTCTTC. Protein sequence: CASVRLNEQFF.

CDR3 sequence: CATSGGRQETQYF. The CDR3 DNA follows: TGTGCCACGTCAGGAGGACGCCAGGAGACCCAGTACTTC. The genes are TRBV12-3 or TRBV12-4 and TRBJ2-5, with a possible D match to TRBD2 (5 bases). This CDR3 spans 13 amino acids. V was pared by 10 bases and J by 5 bases, with 17 bases between.